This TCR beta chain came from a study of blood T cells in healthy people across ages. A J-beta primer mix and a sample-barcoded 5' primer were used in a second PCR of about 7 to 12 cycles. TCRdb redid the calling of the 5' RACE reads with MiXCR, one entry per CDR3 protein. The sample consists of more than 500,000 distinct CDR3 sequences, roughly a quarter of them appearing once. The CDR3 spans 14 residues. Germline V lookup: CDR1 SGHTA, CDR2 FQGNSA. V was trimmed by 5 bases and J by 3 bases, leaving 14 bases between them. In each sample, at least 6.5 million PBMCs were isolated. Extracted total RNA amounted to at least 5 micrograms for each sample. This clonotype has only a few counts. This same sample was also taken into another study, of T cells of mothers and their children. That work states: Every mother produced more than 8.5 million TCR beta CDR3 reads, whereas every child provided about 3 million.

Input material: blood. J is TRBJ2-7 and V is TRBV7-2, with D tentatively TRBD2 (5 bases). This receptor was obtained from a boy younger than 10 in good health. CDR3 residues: CASSHKRRDYEQYF. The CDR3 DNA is TGTGCCAGCAGCCATAAACGCCGGGACTACGAGCAGTACTTC. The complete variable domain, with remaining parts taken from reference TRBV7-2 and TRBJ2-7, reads GAGVSQSPSNKVTEKGKDVELRCDPISGHTALYWYRQSLGQGLEFLIYFQGNSAPDKSGLPSDRFSAERTGGSVSTLTIQRTQQEDSAVYLCASSHKRRDYEQYFGPGTRLTVT.